This T cell receptor (beta chain) comes out of a study of cytomegalovirus exposure and HLA in healthy donors. Across the whole study: T cells numbering about 200 million yielded approximately 100 million unique TCR beta sequences in an earlier analysis.

As to this clone: The antigen remains unidentified.

Study-wide points: A reported reduction in N-insertions relative to the 666-donor mean was seen in an Asian-associated ancestry cluster in a later analysis. 87-base-pair reads could not separate some V segments, including TRBV6-2 and TRBV6-3. Later analysis identified a missense DCLRE1C variant that was linked to TCR beta V- and J-gene trimming.

The germline gives CDR1 MDHEN, CDR2 SYDVKM. This CDR3 is 12 amino acids long. Germline trimming cut 4 bases from V and 7 bases from J; bases unmatched to any gene: 3. 60 Vbeta and 13 Jbeta primers were used in PCR. Here immunoSEQ multiplex PCR was the method, and the copy in TCRdb shows in-frame clones only, minus some. This table has under 200,000 clones, approximately 77% appearing once. Sequencing was carried out using PBMCs. The chain carries TRBV28 and TRBJ2-5; 7 positions match TRBD2. The TCR was taken from a female donor in good health and CMV-seronegative. Written as DNA, the CDR3 is TGTGCCAGCAGTTACGGGGGGAGGACCCAGTACTTC. It encodes CASSYGGRTQYF.